A single sample is the source of the 20 T cell receptor beta chains below, sequenced in a study of human T cells and chemical hapten exposure (dated by TCRdb to the early 2020s). Library generation was performed with 5' RACE. For sequencing, an Illumina MiSeq was employed. The raw public reads went through TCRdb reprocessing: fastp at Q25, MiXCR clone calling, in-frame beta chains kept. Every CDR3 protein is listed once, alongside the most common genes and DNA of its rows. The sample table lists approximately 81,000 distinct CDR3 sequences, about 8% of them with a count of one. The ten largest clones take up approximately 2.5% of the sample. Total RNA was isolated from unfractionated whole blood collected in Tempus Blood RNA tubes. The receptor set was obtained from a male donor in good health.

This clonotype was counted a few times. CDR3 sequence: CASSLVGEKAPFTDTQYF. The CDR3 DNA reads as TGTGCCAGCAGCTTAGTCGGGGAAAAAGCCCCATTCACAGATACGCAGTATTTT. This chain connects TRBV7-9 to TRBJ2-3, with D perhaps TRBD2 (5 bases). Germline CDR1 and CDR2: SEHNR and FQNEAQ (reference sequence). V shed 1 base and J shed 2 bases, with 19 bases lying between them. The CDR3 loop spans 18 amino acids.

This clonotype was detected a few times. The chain uses TRBV7-6 and TRBJ1-1; maybe TRBD1 (5 bases). This CDR3 is 13 amino acids long. V lost 2 bases and J 4 bases, leaving 8 bases between the germline ends. Germline V lookup: CDR1 SGHVS, CDR2 FNYEAQ. CDR3 bases: TGTGCCAGCAGCTTATCCAGGGTCACTGAAGCTTTCTTT. This sequence encodes CASSLSRVTEAFF.

This clonotype was counted a few times. The chain links TRBV7-2 to TRBJ2-6; D is unclear. V was trimmed by 1 base and J by 1 base, leaving 5 bases between them. Germline V CDR1 and CDR2: SGHTA, FQGNSA. CDR3 length: 15 residues. The CDR3 is CASSLGISGANVLTF. The CDR3 DNA follows: TGTGCCAGCAGCTTAGGAATTTCTGGGGCCAACGTCCTGACTTTC.

The genes are TRBV6-2 or TRBV6-3 and TRBJ1-5, with TRBD1 matching over 9 bases. The CDR3 covers 18 residues. The J segment lost 1 base and the V segment lost 4 bases, leaving 11 bases of the junction unmatched. Germline-derived CDR1 and CDR2 are MNHEY and SVGEGT. CDR3 in DNA: TGTGCCAGCAGTTCCGGGACAGGGTTATATAGGAGCAATCAGCCCCAGCATTTT. This gives the protein CASSSGTGLYRSNQPQHF.

In its sample, this clonotype was seen many times. The V and J genes are TRBV7-8 and TRBJ2-7; 10 nucleotides line up with TRBD2. The CDR3 loop spans 14 amino acids. V lost 5 bases to trimming and J lost 3 bases; unmatched junction nucleotides: 4. Germline V gives CDR1 SGHVS, CDR2 FQNEAQ. As DNA, the CDR3 is TGTGCCAGCAGCCCCTGGACTAGCGGCTACGAGCAGTACTTC. This encodes CASSPWTSGYEQYF.

This clonotype was recorded at least ten times. The rearrangement links TRBV19 to TRBJ1-2, with a tentative D call TRBD1 (5 bases). Trimming removed 6 bases from V and 7 bases from J, with 12 bases in between. The CDR3 sequence is 12 residues long. CDR1 and CDR2 from the germline V gene are LNHDA and SQIVND (reference sequence). The CDR3: CASRAGTLGYTF. The CDR3 region has the DNA TGTGCCAGTAGAGCCGGGACCCTTGGCTACACCTTC.

This clonotype was found many times. The chain uses TRBV20-1 and TRBJ2-4; D not resolved. In germline, CDR1 is DFQATT, CDR2 SNEGSKA (reference sequence). V gave up 5 bases and J gave up 8 bases, with 10 bases separating them. This CDR3 has 11 amino acids. In DNA, the CDR3 is TGCAGTGCTCTGCATTGGGACATTCAGTACTTC. Translated, it gives CSALHWDIQYF.

The sample holds many counts of this clonotype. CDR3 loop: CSVKRDKAYNEQFF. In DNA form, the CDR3 reads TGCAGCGTTAAGAGGGACAAAGCCTACAATGAGCAGTTCTTC. The rearrangement uses TRBV29-1 and TRBJ2-1; tentatively, D is TRBD1 (6 bases). V dropped 5 bases and J dropped 2 bases, with 13 bases sitting between them. CDR1 is SQVTM and CDR2 is ANQGSEA in the germline V gene. This CDR3 is built from 14 residues.

The chain has TRBV11-2 and TRBJ1-1; tentatively, D is TRBD1 (6 bases). The CDR3 sequence is 16 residues long. Trimming removed 1 base from V and 0 bases from J, with 12 bases in between. Germline V gene lookup returns CDR1 SGHAT and CDR2 FQNNGV. In DNA form, the CDR3 reads TGTGCCAGCAGCTTAGCGGGGGCGAGGATGAACACTGAAGCTTTCTTT. Its protein product is CASSLAGARMNTEAFF.

This clonotype appeared many times. This chain links TRBV10-1 with TRBJ2-3; 7 bases are a match to TRBD1. Germline V gene lookup returns CDR1 WNHNN and CDR2 SYGVQD (reference sequence). V trimming: 6 bases; J trimming: 0 bases; junction bases outside the gene matches: 6. The CDR3 loop spans 15 amino acids. This CDR3 is CASSLGQSSTDTQYF. In nucleotides, the CDR3 is TGCGCCAGCAGCCTGGGACAGAGTAGCACAGATACGCAGTATTTT.

In this sample, this clonotype turned up a few times. The rearrangement joins TRBV12-3 or TRBV12-4 to TRBJ1-1, with a tentative D call TRBD1 (6 bases). This CDR3 has 21 amino acids. V gave up 6 bases and J gave up 4 bases, with 36 bases separating them. The CDR3 loop is CASSLRGFRDKGRREGTEAFF. The CDR3 region has the DNA TGTGCCAGCAGCCTAAGGGGGTTCCGGGACAAGGGAAGGCGTGAGGGCACTGAAGCTTTCTTT.

The genes are TRBV20-1 and TRBJ2-3; a possible D gene is TRBD2 (6 bases). Germline-derived CDR1 and CDR2 are DFQATT and SNEGSKA (reference sequence). Deletions cut 0 bases from V and 0 bases from J, with 10 bases between. The CDR3 contains 15 residues. In DNA form, the CDR3 reads TGCAGTGCTAGAGACCCCGGGACTAGCACAGATACGCAGTATTTT. Translating it yields CSARDPGTSTDTQYF.

The rearrangement joins TRBV12-3 or TRBV12-4 to TRBJ2-6; TRBD2 might be the D (7 bases). CDR3 length: 20 residues. V was pared by 5 bases and J by 0 bases, with 23 bases between. The CDR3 DNA reads as TGTGCCAGCAGTCCTAGTGGGGGGGGCATTAAGAGCTCTGGGGCCAACGTCCTGACTTTC. Protein product: CASSPSGGGIKSSGANVLTF.

This clonotype was detected only a few times. CDR3 region: CASGSTGDSNQPQHF. The CDR3 DNA follows: TGTGCTAGTGGTTCAACAGGGGATAGCAATCAGCCCCAGCATTTT. The V gene is TRBV12-5, the J gene TRBJ1-5, with TRBD1 matching 7 bases. Germline V gene lookup returns CDR1 LGHNT and CDR2 FRNRAP. The CDR3 length is 15 residues. After removal of 4 bases from V and 0 bases from J, the junction contained 3 bases not matched to a gene.

This clonotype was seen many times. The rearrangement uses TRBV2 and TRBJ2-3, with a possible D match to TRBD2 (6 bases). Germline V CDR1 and CDR2: SNHLY, FYNNEI. This CDR3 is built from 15 residues. Trimming removed 4 bases from V and 4 bases from J, with 15 bases in between. The CDR3 region is CASSGRDGGADTQYF. CDR3 DNA sequence: TGTGCCAGCAGTGGAAGGGATGGAGGGGCAGATACGCAGTATTTT.

V usage is TRBV20-1 and J usage is TRBJ2-5, with no clear D. The V gene's germline CDR1 is DFQATT and CDR2 SNEGSKA (reference sequence). The CDR3 has 11 residues. The germline V and J ends were trimmed by 3 bases and 5 bases, with 7 bases remaining between them. CDR3 protein: CSASVLETQYF. The CDR3, as DNA: TGCAGTGCTAGCGTCTTGGAGACCCAGTACTTC.

V and J are TRBV6-5 and TRBJ1-1; maybe TRBD1 (5 bases). The V end was cut by 2 bases, the J end by 5 bases, with 6 bases between. Germline assignment: CDR1 MNHEY and CDR2 SVGAGI. The CDR3 spans 12 residues. The CDR3 here is CASSYAGTEAFF. In nucleotides, the CDR3 is TGTGCCAGCAGTTACGCAGGGACTGAAGCTTTCTTT.

This chain links TRBV10-3 with TRBJ2-5; possible D gene TRBD1, 5 bases. Germline lookup yields CDR1 ENHRY and CDR2 SYGVKD. Trimming pared 8 bases from V and 4 bases from J, leaving 14 bases between. This CDR3 has 13 amino acids. In DNA form, the CDR3 reads TGTGCCATCGGAAGGGGAAACCCAGAGACCCAGTACTTC. Its protein product is CAIGRGNPETQYF.

This clonotype was observed many times. The chain couples TRBV20-1 to TRBJ2-5; 9 bases align to TRBD2. Germline values: CDR1 DFQATT, CDR2 SNEGSKA (reference sequence). There are 15 residues in the CDR3. Trimming took 5 bases from V and 5 from J; bases not matched to a gene: 12. The CDR3 region is CSAGDAGGPSETQYF. The CDR3 DNA follows: TGCAGTGCTGGCGACGCGGGAGGGCCCTCGGAGACCCAGTACTTC.

The chain is built from TRBV6-2 or TRBV6-3 and TRBJ1-1; no clear D. This CDR3 has 11 amino acids. Germline lookup yields CDR1 MNHEY and CDR2 SVGEGT. V was trimmed by 5 bases and J by 4 bases, leaving 5 bases between them. CDR3 sequence reads: CASSRVTEAFF. Written as DNA, the CDR3 is TGTGCCAGCAGTCGAGTCACTGAAGCTTTCTTT.